This is a list of T cell receptor beta chains from one sample in a study of T-cell memory formation after mild COVID-19. TCRdb ran MiXCR on the 5' RACE reads and lists one entry per CDR3 protein. The sample holds around 500,000 distinct CDR3 sequences; 15% to 20% are singletons and the top ten take over 9%. The sequenced sample was PBMCs or a T cell subset sorted from them (not recorded which). Every receptor here comes from an adult woman who had mild COVID-19 (a few samples of this study predate the infection). Cell type and time point are not known. The CDR3 runs from the conserved cysteine through the conserved F or W. The D gene is left open where the match is weak. The size of a clone is reported for some rows only, either as once, few or many, or as a class for expanded clones.

v_gene: TRBV2
d_gene: TRBD1
abundance: -
j_gene: TRBJ1-5
CDR3nt: TGTGCCAGTGAGACAGGGTCGGGTCAGCCCCAGCATTTT
CDR3aa: CASETGSGQPQHF

v_gene: TRBV7-9
d_gene: TRBD2
abundance: many
j_gene: TRBJ2-1
CDR3nt: TGTGCCAGCAGCTTAGGGGCGGGAGTGGATGAGCAGTTCTTC
CDR3aa: CASSLGAGVDEQFF

v_gene: TRBV5-4
d_gene: -
abundance: -
j_gene: TRBJ2-7
CDR3nt: TGTGCCAGCAGCCCGGCCGGCGGGATCTACGAGCAGTACTTC
CDR3aa: CASSPAGGIYEQYF

v_gene: TRBV4-3
d_gene: -
abundance: -
j_gene: TRBJ2-2
CDR3nt: TGCGCCAGCAGCCAAGATCCTAGCGCCGCGAACACCGGGGAGCTGTTTTTT
CDR3aa: CASSQDPSAANTGELFF

v_gene: TRBV10-3
d_gene: TRBD1
abundance: -
j_gene: TRBJ2-2
CDR3nt: TGTGCCACCGGGGACAGGGGGCTTATCACCGGGGAGCTGTTTTTT
CDR3aa: CATGDRGLITGELFF

v_gene: TRBV6-2/TRBV6-3
d_gene: -
abundance: -
j_gene: TRBJ2-1
CDR3nt: TGTGCCAGCACCCCAAGGGTGAGGGCAATGGAGCACTTCGATGAGCAGTTCTTC
CDR3aa: CASTPRVRAMEHFDEQFF

v_gene: TRBV3-1
d_gene: TRBD2
abundance: many
j_gene: TRBJ2-1
CDR3nt: TGTGCCAGCAGACGGGAGGGGGGGATCCATGAGCAGTTCTTC
CDR3aa: CASRREGGIHEQFF

v_gene: TRBV30
d_gene: -
abundance: -
j_gene: TRBJ2-6
CDR3nt: TGTGCCTGGAGTAGACAGCTGCGCTCTGGGGCCAACGTCCTGACTTTC
CDR3aa: CAWSRQLRSGANVLTF

v_gene: TRBV5-1
d_gene: -
abundance: many
j_gene: TRBJ2-3
CDR3nt: TGCGCCAGCAGCTTCGGCTTGACAGGAGCCACAGATACGCAGTATTTT
CDR3aa: CASSFGLTGATDTQYF

v_gene: TRBV20-1
d_gene: -
abundance: few
j_gene: TRBJ2-3
CDR3nt: TGCAGTGCTAACAGGGGCACAGATACGCAGTATTTT
CDR3aa: CSANRGTDTQYF

v_gene: TRBV7-3
d_gene: -
abundance: -
j_gene: TRBJ2-1
CDR3nt: TGTGCCAGCAGCCGGGGGTTAGGGTCCTACAATGAGCAGTTCTTC
CDR3aa: CASSRGLGSYNEQFF

v_gene: TRBV5-1
d_gene: -
abundance: -
j_gene: TRBJ2-7
CDR3nt: TGCGCCAGCAGCTTGACTCCGGGACGGAACTACGAGCAGTACTTC
CDR3aa: CASSLTPGRNYEQYF

v_gene: TRBV9
d_gene: TRBD1
abundance: -
j_gene: TRBJ2-1
CDR3nt: TGTGCCAGCAGAGGGGGACAGGGGTCCTCCTACAATGAGCAGTTCTTC
CDR3aa: CASRGGQGSSYNEQFF

v_gene: TRBV24-1
d_gene: -
abundance: many
j_gene: TRBJ2-1
CDR3nt: TGTGCCACCAGTGATCTACAGGGCTCCTACAATGAGCAGTTCTTC
CDR3aa: CATSDLQGSYNEQFF

v_gene: TRBV7-2
d_gene: TRBD1
abundance: -
j_gene: TRBJ2-3
CDR3nt: TGTGCCAGCAGCTTTACAGGGGGCGCCTCAGATACGCAGTATTTT
CDR3aa: CASSFTGGASDTQYF

v_gene: TRBV4-2
d_gene: -
abundance: -
j_gene: TRBJ2-2
CDR3nt: TGTGCCAGCAGCCATAACCGCTACACCGGGGAGCTGTTTTTT
CDR3aa: CASSHNRYTGELFF

v_gene: TRBV5-4
d_gene: TRBD2
abundance: few
j_gene: TRBJ2-1
CDR3nt: TGTGCCAGCAGCGAACCGGGACTAGCTTACAATGAGCAGTTCTTC
CDR3aa: CASSEPGLAYNEQFF